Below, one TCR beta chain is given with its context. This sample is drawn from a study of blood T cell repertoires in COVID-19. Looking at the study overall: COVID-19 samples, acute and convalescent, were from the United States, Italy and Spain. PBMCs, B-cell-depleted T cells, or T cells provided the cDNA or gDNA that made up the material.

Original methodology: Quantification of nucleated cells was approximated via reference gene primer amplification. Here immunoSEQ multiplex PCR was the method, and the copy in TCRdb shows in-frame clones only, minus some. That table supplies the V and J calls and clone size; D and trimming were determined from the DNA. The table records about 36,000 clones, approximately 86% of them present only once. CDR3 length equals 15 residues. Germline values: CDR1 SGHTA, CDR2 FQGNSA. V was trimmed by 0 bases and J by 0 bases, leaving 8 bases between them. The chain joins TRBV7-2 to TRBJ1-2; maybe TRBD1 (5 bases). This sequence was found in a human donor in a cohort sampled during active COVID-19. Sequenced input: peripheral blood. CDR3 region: CASSLAIQANYGYTF. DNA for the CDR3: TGTGCCAGCAGCTTAGCGATACAGGCTAACTATGGCTACACCTTC. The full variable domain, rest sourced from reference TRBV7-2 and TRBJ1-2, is GAGVSQSPSNKVTEKGKDVELRCDPISGHTALYWYRQSLGQGLEFLIYFQGNSAPDKSGLPSDRFSAERTGGSVSTLTIQRTQQEDSAVYLCASSLAIQANYGYTFGSGTRLTVV.